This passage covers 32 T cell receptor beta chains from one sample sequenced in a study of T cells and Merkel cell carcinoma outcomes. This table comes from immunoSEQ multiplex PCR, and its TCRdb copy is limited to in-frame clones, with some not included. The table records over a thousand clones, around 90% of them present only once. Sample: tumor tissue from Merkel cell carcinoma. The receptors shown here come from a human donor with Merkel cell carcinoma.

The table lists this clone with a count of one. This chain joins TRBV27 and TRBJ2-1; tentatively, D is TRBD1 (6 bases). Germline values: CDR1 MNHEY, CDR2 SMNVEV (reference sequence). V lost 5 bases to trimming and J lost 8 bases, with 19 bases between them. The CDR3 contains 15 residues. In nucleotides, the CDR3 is TGTGCCAGCAGTCCCAGGGTAGCTGGGGGCCATGAGCAGTTCTTC. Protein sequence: CASSPRVAGGHEQFF.

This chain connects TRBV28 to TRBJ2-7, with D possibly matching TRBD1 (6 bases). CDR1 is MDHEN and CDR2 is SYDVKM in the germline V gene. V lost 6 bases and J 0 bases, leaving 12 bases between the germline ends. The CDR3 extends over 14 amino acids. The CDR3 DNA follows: TGTGCCAGCAGCCTACTGGACAGCTCCTACGAGCAGTACTTC. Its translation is CASSLLDSSYEQYF.

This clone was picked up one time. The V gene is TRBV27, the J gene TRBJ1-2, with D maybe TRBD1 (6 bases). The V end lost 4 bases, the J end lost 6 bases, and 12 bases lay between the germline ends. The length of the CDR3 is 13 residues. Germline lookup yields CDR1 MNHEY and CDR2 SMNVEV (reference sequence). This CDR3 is CASSSQGTDGYTF. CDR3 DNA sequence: TGTGCCAGCAGTTCCCAGGGGACCGATGGCTACACCTTC.

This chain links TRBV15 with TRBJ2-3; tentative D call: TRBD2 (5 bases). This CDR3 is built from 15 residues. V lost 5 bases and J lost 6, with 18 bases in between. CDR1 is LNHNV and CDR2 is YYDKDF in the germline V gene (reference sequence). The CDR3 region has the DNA TGTGCCACCAGCGTTATACCGGGATTGCCGGATACGCAGTATTTT. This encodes CATSVIPGLPDTQYF.

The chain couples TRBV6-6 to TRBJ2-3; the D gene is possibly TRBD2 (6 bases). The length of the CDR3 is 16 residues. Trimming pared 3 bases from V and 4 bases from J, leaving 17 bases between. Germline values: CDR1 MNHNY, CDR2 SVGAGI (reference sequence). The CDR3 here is CASSYGDSGGADTQYF. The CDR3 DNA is TGTGCCAGCAGTTATGGGGACTCTGGAGGAGCAGATACGCAGTATTTT.

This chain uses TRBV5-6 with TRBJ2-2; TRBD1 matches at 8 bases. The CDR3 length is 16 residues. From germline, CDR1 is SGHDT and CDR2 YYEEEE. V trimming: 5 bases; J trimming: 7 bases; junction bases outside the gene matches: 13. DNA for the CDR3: TGTGCCAGCAGTTACGAGACAGGGGAATACATCGGGGAGCTGTTTTTT. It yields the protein CASSYETGEYIGELFF.

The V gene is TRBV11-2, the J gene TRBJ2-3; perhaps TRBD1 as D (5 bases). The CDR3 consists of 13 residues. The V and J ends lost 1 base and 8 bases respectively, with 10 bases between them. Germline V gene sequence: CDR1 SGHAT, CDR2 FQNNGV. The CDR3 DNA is TGTGCCAGCAGCTTAGTCAGGGATGGTACGCAGTATTTT. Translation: CASSLVRDGTQYF. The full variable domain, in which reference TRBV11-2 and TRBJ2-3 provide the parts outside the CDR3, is EAGVAQSPRYKIIEKRQSVAFWCNPISGHATLYWYQQILGQGPKLLIQFQNNGVVDDSQLPKDRFSAERLKGVDSTLKIQPAKLEDSAVYLCASSLVRDGTQYFGPGTRLTVL.

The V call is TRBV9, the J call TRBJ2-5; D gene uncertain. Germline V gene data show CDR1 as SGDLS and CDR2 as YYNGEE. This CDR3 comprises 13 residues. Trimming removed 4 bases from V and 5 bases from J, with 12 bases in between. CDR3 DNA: TGTGCCAGCAGCCCCCCCGGAGCCGAGACCCAGTACTTC. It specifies CASSPPGAETQYF.

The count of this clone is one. CDR3 bases: TGCGCCAGCAGTCCGGAAGGGCAGGGGAGGACTGAAGCTTTCTTT. It specifies CASSPEGQGRTEAFF. The rearrangement links TRBV4-1 to TRBJ1-1; a weak D match, TRBD1 (6 bases). This CDR3 comprises 15 residues. The germline gives CDR1 MGHRA, CDR2 YSYEKL. V was shortened by 6 bases and J by 5 bases, with 19 bases between the two germline ends.

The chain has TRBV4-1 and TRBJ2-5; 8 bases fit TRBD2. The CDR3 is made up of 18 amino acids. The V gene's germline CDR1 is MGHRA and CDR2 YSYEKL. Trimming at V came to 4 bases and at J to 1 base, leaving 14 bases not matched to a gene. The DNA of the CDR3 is TGCGCCAGCAGCCCTCGGGGGGGGAGGGACGGCCGCCAAGAGACCCAGTACTTC. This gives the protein CASSPRGGRDGRQETQYF.

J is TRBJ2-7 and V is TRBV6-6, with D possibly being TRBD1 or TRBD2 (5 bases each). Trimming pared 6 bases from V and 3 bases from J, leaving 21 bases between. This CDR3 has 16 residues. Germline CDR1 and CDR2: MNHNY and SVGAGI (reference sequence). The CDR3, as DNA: TGTGCCAGCAGAAATTTCCCACGGGACGGCTTCTACGAGCAGTACTTC. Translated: CASRNFPRDGFYEQYF.

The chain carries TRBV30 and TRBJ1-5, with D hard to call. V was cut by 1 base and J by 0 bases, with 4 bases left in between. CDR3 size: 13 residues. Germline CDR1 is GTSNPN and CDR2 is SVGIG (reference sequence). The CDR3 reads CAWSAASNQPQHF. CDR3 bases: TGTGCCTGGAGTGCGGCTAGCAATCAGCCCCAGCATTTT.

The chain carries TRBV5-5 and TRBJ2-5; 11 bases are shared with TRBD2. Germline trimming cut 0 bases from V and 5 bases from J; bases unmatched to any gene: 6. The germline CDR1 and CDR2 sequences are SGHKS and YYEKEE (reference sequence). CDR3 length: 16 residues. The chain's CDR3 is CASSLAGLAGGETQYF. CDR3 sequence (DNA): TGTGCCAGCAGCTTGGCCGGGTTAGCGGGAGGGGAGACCCAGTACTTC.

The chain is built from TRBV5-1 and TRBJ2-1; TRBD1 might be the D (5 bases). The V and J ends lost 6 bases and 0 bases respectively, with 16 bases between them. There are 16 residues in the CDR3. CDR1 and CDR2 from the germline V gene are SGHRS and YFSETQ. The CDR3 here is CASNKLGQGSYNEQFF. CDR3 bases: TGCGCCAGCAACAAGTTAGGGCAGGGCTCCTACAATGAGCAGTTCTTC.

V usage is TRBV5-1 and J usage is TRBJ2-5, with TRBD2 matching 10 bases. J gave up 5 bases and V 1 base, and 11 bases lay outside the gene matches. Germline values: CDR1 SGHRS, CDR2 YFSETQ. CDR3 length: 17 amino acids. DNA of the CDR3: TGCGCCAGCAGCTTGCGGTCCAGCGGGAGGGCCTGGGAGACCCAGTACTTC. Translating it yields CASSLRSSGRAWETQYF.

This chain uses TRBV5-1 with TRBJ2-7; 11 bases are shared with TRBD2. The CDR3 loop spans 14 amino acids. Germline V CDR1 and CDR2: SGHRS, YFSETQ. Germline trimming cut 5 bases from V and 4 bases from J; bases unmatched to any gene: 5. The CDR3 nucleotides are TGCGCCAGCAGTGTATTAGCGGGAGGGTACGAGCAGTACTTC. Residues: CASSVLAGGYEQYF.

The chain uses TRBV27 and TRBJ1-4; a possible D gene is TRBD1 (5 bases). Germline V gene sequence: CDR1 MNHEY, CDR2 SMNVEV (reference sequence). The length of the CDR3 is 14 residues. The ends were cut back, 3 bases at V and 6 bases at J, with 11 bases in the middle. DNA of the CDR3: TGTGCCAGCAGTTTCTTGGGACCCTATGAAAAACTGTTTTTT. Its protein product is CASSFLGPYEKLFF.

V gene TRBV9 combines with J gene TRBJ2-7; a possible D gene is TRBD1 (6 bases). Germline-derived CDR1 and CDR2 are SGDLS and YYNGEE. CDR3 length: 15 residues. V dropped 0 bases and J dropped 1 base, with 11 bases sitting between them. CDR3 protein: CASSVGVGGSYEQYF. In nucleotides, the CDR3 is TGTGCCAGCAGCGTAGGAGTAGGGGGTTCCTACGAGCAGTACTTC.

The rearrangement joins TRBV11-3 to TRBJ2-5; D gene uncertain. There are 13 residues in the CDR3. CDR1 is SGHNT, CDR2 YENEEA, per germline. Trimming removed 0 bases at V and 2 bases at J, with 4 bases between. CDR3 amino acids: CASSLERQETQYF. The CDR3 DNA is TGTGCCAGCAGCTTAGAACGGCAAGAGACCCAGTACTTC. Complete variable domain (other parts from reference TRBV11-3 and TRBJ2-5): EAGVVQSPRYKIIEKKQPVAFWCNPISGHNTLYWYLQNLGQGPELLIRYENEEAVDDSQLPKDRFSAERLKGVDSTLKIQPAELGDSAVYLCASSLERQETQYFGPGTRLLVL.

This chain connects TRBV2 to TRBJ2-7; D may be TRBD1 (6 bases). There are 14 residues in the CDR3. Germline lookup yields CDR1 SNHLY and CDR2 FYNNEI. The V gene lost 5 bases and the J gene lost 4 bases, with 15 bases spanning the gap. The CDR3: CASSQPDREYEQYF. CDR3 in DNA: TGTGCCAGCAGTCAACCGGACAGAGAATACGAGCAGTACTTC.

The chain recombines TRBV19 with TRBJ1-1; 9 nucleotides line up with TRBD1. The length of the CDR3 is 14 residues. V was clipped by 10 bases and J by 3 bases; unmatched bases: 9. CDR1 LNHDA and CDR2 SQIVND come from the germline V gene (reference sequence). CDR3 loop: CATSGTGYYTEAFF. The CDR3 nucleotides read TGTGCCACCTCCGGGACAGGGTATTACACTGAAGCTTTCTTT.

The CDR3 reads CASSHPMRGKNEQYF. The CDR3 nucleotides are TGTGCCAGCAGCCATCCTATGCGAGGAAAGAACGAGCAGTACTTC. The J gene is TRBJ2-7, the V gene TRBV16; D uncertain. Trimming pared 3 bases from V and 5 bases from J, leaving 17 bases between. Germline CDR1 and CDR2: KGHSY and FQNENV. The CDR3 sequence is 15 residues long.

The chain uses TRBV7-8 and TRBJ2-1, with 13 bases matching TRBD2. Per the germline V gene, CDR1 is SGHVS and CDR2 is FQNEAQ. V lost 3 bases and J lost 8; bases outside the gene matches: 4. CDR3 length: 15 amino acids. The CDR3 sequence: CASSFGTSGTHEQFF. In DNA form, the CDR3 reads TGTGCCAGCAGCTTCGGGACTAGCGGGACCCATGAGCAGTTCTTC.

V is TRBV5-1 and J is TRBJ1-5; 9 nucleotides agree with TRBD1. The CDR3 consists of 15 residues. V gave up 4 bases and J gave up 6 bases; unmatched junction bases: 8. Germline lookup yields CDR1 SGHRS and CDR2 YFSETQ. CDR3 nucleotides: TGCGCCAGCAGCCCGGGACAGGGAGCCATTCAGCCCCAGCATTTT. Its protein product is CASSPGQGAIQPQHF.

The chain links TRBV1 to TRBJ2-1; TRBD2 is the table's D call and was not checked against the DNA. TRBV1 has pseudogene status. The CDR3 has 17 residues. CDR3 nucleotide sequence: TGCACCAGCGTGTCCCCGGGACTAGCGAACTCCTACAATGAGCAGTTCTTC. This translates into CTSVSPGLANSYNEQFF.

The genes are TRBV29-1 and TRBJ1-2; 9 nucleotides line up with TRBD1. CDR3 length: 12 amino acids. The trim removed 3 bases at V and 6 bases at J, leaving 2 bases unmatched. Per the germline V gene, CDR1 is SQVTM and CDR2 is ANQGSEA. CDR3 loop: CSVERTGDGYTF. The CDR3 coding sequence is TGCAGCGTTGAGAGGACAGGGGATGGCTACACCTTC.

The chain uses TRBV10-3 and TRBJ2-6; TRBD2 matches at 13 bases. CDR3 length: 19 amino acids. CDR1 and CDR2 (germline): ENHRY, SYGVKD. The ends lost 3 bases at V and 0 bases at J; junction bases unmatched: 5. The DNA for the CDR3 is TGTGCCATCAGTGACCCCGGGACTAGCGGGGCCTCTGGGGCCAACGTCCTGACTTTC. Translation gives CAISDPGTSGASGANVLTF.

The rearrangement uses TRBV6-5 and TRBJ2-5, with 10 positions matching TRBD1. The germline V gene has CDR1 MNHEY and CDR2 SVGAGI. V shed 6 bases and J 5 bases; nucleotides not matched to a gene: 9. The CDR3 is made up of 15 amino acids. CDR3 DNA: TGTGCCAGCAGCCGCGGACAGGGGGAAGGCGAGACCCAGTACTTC. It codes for CASSRGQGEGETQYF.

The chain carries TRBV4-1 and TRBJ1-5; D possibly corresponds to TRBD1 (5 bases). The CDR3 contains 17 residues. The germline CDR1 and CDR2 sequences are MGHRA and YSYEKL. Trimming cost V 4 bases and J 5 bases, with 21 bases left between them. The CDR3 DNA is TGCGCCAGCAGCCCCTGGGGGGGGAGGATCGCGGATCAGCCCCAGCATTTT. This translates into CASSPWGGRIADQPQHF.

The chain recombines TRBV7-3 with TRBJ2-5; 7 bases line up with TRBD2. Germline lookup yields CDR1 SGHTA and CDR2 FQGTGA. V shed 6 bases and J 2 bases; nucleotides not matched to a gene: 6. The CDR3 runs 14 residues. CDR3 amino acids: CASSPTGLQETQYF. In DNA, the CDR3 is TGTGCCAGCAGTCCAACGGGACTACAAGAGACCCAGTACTTC. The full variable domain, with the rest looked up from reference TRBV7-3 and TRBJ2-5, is GAGVSQTPSNKVTEKGKYVELRCDPISGHTALYWYRQSLGQGPEFLIYFQGTGAADDSGLPNDRFFAVRPEGSVSTLKIQRTERGDSAVYLCASSPTGLQETQYFGPGTRLLVL.

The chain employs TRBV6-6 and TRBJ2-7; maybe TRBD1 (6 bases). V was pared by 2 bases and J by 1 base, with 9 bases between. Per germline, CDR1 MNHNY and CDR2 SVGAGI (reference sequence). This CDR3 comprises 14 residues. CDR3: CASSYLDRSYEQYF. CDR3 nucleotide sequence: TGTGCCAGCAGTTACCTGGACAGATCCTACGAGCAGTACTTC.

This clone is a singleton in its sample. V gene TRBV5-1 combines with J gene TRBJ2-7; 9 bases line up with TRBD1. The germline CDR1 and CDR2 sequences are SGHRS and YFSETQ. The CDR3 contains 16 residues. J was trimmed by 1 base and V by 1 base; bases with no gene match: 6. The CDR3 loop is CASSLLTGTGSYEQYF. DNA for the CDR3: TGCGCCAGCAGCTTGCTCACCGGGACAGGGTCCTACGAGCAGTACTTC.